The 3 T cell receptor beta chains listed next were all sequenced from one sample in a study of vaccination and CD4 T cells after COVID-19. One entry per CDR3 protein results from TCRdb running MiXCR on the PCR reads. The table lists approximately 40,000 distinct CDR3 sequences, 36% of them singletons. Time point in this sample: late sampling 161 to 241 days after vaccination in three convalescent patients. Sequences were derived from CD4+ T cells from blood, sampled about 7 months after SARS-CoV-2 vaccination. All receptors derive from a human donor who had recovered from COVID-19.

This chain uses TRBV2 with TRBJ2-3; D uncertain. This CDR3 has 11 amino acids. V was trimmed by 6 bases and J by 10 bases, leaving 11 bases between them. Germline CDR1 reads SNHLY; CDR2 reads FYNNEI. As DNA, the CDR3 is TGTGCCAGCAGCCGCGTCGAAGCGCAGTATTTT. Its protein is CASSRVEAQYF.

The gene calls are TRBV15 and TRBJ2-7; 7 bases fit TRBD1. Germline loops: CDR1 LNHNV, CDR2 YYDKDF (reference sequence). V shed 1 base and J 3 bases; nucleotides not matched to a gene: 3. CDR3 length: 14 amino acids. The CDR3 reads CATSRGRQGYEQYF. The CDR3 DNA sequence: TGTGCCACCAGCAGAGGAAGACAGGGCTACGAGCAGTACTTC.

This clonotype was seen a few times. The V call is TRBV20-1, the J call TRBJ1-2; D is perhaps TRBD1 (5 bases). Trimming shortened V by 6 bases and J by 3 bases, and 20 bases separated the two germline ends. The CDR3 sequence is 15 residues long. Germline CDR1 DFQATT, CDR2 SNEGSKA (reference sequence). The CDR3 loop is CSATSSDRLHYGYTF. In nucleotides, the CDR3 is TGCAGTGCAACCAGCAGCGACAGACTCCACTATGGCTACACCTTC.